Detailed here is one T cell receptor beta chain. Its antigen is unidentified. This sample was taken from a study of lymphopenia after photon versus proton radiotherapy. Study findings and constraints: After the lymphocyte nadir, photon-treated repertoires showed oligoclonal expansion, especially of CD8+ Temra cells. Photon-treated patients lost naive T cells and TCR diversity; proton-treated stayed stable.

Produced via immunoSEQ multiplex PCR; TCRdb's table is partial and in-frame only. The sample includes 35,000 to 45,000 clones, approximately 83% seen only once; the top ten take around 25%. CDR3 length equals 17 residues. CDR1 is MGHDK, CDR2 SYGVNS, per germline. V was trimmed by 4 bases and J by 6 bases, leaving 19 bases between them. The sequenced sample was peripheral blood, obtained from a patient treated with proton-based radiotherapy. The rearrangement links TRBV25-1 to TRBJ1-6; tentatively, D is TRBD1 (5 bases). The TCR comes from a woman in her 70s with pancreatic cancer. CDR3 bases: TGTGCCAGCAGTGGGGAGGCTACAGGTTATCCTAATTCACCCCTCCACTTT. This encodes CASSGEATGYPNSPLHF.